The 31 T cell receptor beta chains below all came from one sample that was sequenced in a study of OX40 agonist ivuxolimab in advanced cancers. Measured with immunoSEQ multiplex PCR; TCRdb has only the in-frame clones, and not every one. The sample includes 48,000 or so clones, approximately 94% of them seen just once. The sample in question was CD4+ or CD8+ T cells sorted from blood, obtained in a trial of the OX40 agonist ivuxolimab. The receptor source for this set is an adult with an advanced solid tumor such as melanoma, head and neck, liver or kidney cancer.

This clone was observed a single time. The V and J genes are TRBV6-1 and TRBJ1-2, with TRBD1 as a possible D gene (5 bases). The V end lost 5 bases, the J end lost 4 bases, and 11 bases lay between the germline ends. The CDR3 contains 13 residues. CDR1 and CDR2 from the germline V gene are MNHNS and SASEGT. CDR3 DNA: TGTGCCAGCAGTCTTGACAGAACCTATGGCTACACCTTC. Its protein product is CASSLDRTYGYTF.

CDR3 nucleotides: TGTGCCAGCAGTCGGGGGACAGAGACCTACGAGCAGTACTTC. Its translation is CASSRGTETYEQYF. The V gene is TRBV6-5, the J gene TRBJ2-7, with D possibly TRBD1 on 7 matching bases. V lost 5 bases and J 2 bases, leaving 13 bases between the germline ends. The germline gives CDR1 MNHEY, CDR2 SVGAGI. The CDR3 length is 14 residues.

The J gene is TRBJ2-5, the V gene TRBV2, with a tentative D call TRBD1 (5 bases). Germline V gene data show CDR1 as SNHLY and CDR2 as FYNNEI. The germline V and J ends were trimmed by 5 bases and 5 bases, with 21 bases remaining between them. This CDR3 region has 16 residues. The CDR3 DNA reads TGTGCCAGCAGTAGTGCAGGGCCTAAGAACGTGGAGACCCAGTACTTC. It encodes CASSSAGPKNVETQYF.

The chain employs TRBV7-9 and TRBJ1-5; 8 nucleotides align to TRBD1. Germline V gene sequence: CDR1 SEHNR, CDR2 FQNEAQ (reference sequence). This CDR3 spans 16 amino acids. The J segment lost 2 bases and the V segment lost 1 base, leaving 4 bases of the junction unmatched. CDR3 residues: CASSLGPGGGNQPQHF. CDR3 nucleotide sequence: TGTGCCAGCAGCTTAGGGCCAGGGGGCGGCAATCAGCCCCAGCATTTT.

This chain connects TRBV4-1 to TRBJ2-1; 9 positions match TRBD2. J lost 9 bases, V lost 8 bases, and 14 bases had no gene match. The V gene's germline CDR1 is MGHRA and CDR2 YSYEKL. There are 15 residues in the CDR3. The CDR3: CASEGGVSGRSEQFF. As DNA, the CDR3 is TGCGCCAGCGAGGGGGGGGTAAGCGGGAGGAGTGAGCAGTTCTTC.

The J gene is TRBJ1-1, the V gene TRBV2; D uncertain. CDR3 length: 11 residues. Deletions cut 2 bases from V and 7 bases from J, with 5 bases between. Looked up from germline, CDR1 is SNHLY and CDR2 is FYNNEI. CDR3 loop: CASSEWSEAFF. The CDR3 DNA sequence: TGTGCCAGCAGTGAATGGAGTGAAGCTTTCTTT.

The genes are TRBV25-1 and TRBJ2-1; D might be TRBD2 (6 bases). The V gene's germline CDR1 is MGHDK and CDR2 SYGVNS. Trimming pared 3 bases from V and 9 bases from J, leaving 12 bases between. CDR3 size: 13 residues. For the CDR3, the DNA is TGTGCCAGCAGTGAGTCTGGACTACGTGAGCAGTTCTTC. Its translation is CASSESGLREQFF.

This chain uses TRBV4-1 with TRBJ1-4, with D possibly matching TRBD1 (5 bases). CDR1 and CDR2 from the germline V gene are MGHRA and YSYEKL. V shed 1 base and J shed 5 bases, with 11 bases lying between them. The CDR3 runs to 15 residues. CDR3 nucleotides: TGCGCCAGCAGCCAAGGGGGACGGACGAATGAAAAACTGTTTTTT. Its protein is CASSQGGRTNEKLFF.

The genes are TRBV4-1 and TRBJ2-5, with D possibly being TRBD1 or TRBD2 (5 bases each). V was pared by 8 bases and J by 5 bases, with 12 bases between. CDR3 length: 12 amino acids. The germline V gene has CDR1 MGHRA and CDR2 YSYEKL. The CDR3 sequence: CASRGQGETQYF. As DNA, the CDR3 is TGCGCCAGCCGGGGTCAGGGCGAGACCCAGTACTTC.

J is TRBJ1-5 and V is TRBV28; D gene ambiguous. The CDR3 covers 13 residues. Trimming took off 3 bases at V and 7 bases at J, with 10 bases between the two ends. Germline loops: CDR1 MDHEN, CDR2 SYDVKM. The CDR3 here is CASSFRGKQPQHF. In DNA form, the CDR3 reads TGTGCCAGCAGTTTTCGCGGGAAACAGCCCCAGCATTTT.

The chain uses TRBV28 and TRBJ1-2; D is ambiguous. Trimming removed 5 bases from V and 4 bases from J, with 17 bases in between. This CDR3 is 15 amino acids long. Germline values: CDR1 MDHEN, CDR2 SYDVKM. CDR3 region: CASSPLGGSGYGYTF. The CDR3 DNA sequence: TGTGCCAGCAGTCCCCTCGGTGGTTCTGGCTATGGCTACACCTTC.

This clone was seen only once. The V call is TRBV28, the J call TRBJ1-1, with unresolved D. V lost 5 bases and J lost 0, with 10 bases in between. The CDR3 length is 14 residues. From germline, CDR1 is MDHEN and CDR2 SYDVKM. CDR3 region: CASSNGRMNTEAFF. Written as DNA, the CDR3 is TGTGCCAGCAGTAACGGAAGAATGAACACTGAAGCTTTCTTT.

The chain joins TRBV27 to TRBJ2-5, with TRBD1 matching over 8 bases. Trimming removed 6 bases from V and 5 bases from J; junction bases left unmatched: 5. The germline CDR1 and CDR2 sequences are MNHEY and SMNVEV (reference sequence). The CDR3 is made up of 13 amino acids. The DNA for the CDR3 is TGTGCCAGCAGCCGGACAGGGCTCGAGACCCAGTACTTC. Its translation is CASSRTGLETQYF.

V is TRBV7-9 and J is TRBJ2-3; no reliable D call. V shed 0 bases and J shed 0 bases, with 4 bases lying between them. CDR3 length: 14 amino acids. CDR1 and CDR2 (germline): SEHNR, FQNEAQ (reference sequence). CDR3 amino acids: CASSLAASTDTQYF. The DNA for the CDR3 is TGTGCCAGCAGCTTAGCGGCTAGCACAGATACGCAGTATTTT. Full variable domain (rest looked up from reference TRBV7-9 and TRBJ2-3): DTGVSQNPRHKITKRGQNVTFRCDPISEHNRLYWYRQTLGQGPEFLTYFQNEAQLEKSRLLSDRFSAERPKGSFSTLEIQRTEQGDSAMYLCASSLAASTDTQYFGPGTRLTVL.

The rearrangement uses TRBV7-9 and TRBJ2-7, with D unresolved. Germline CDR1 reads SEHNR; CDR2 reads FQNEAQ (reference sequence). The CDR3 covers 14 residues. V lost 3 bases and J lost 0, with 9 bases in between. CDR3 in amino acids: CASSLDGFSYEQYF. The CDR3 region has the DNA TGTGCCAGCAGCTTGGACGGTTTCTCCTACGAGCAGTACTTC.

This rearrangement joins TRBV30 to TRBJ2-1; D is uncertain. The CDR3 has 13 residues. Trimming stripped 0 bases from V and 7 bases from J, with 10 bases between. Per germline, CDR1 GTSNPN and CDR2 SVGIG (reference sequence). This chain's CDR3 is CAWSVSGYNEQFF. The CDR3 bases are TGTGCCTGGAGTGTATCCGGCTATAATGAGCAGTTCTTC.

The V gene is TRBV10-1, the J gene TRBJ2-7; the D gene is possibly TRBD2 (5 bases). The CDR3 length is 15 residues. Trimming stripped 5 bases from V and 2 bases from J, with 16 bases between. The V gene's germline CDR1 is WNHNN and CDR2 SYGVQD (reference sequence). The CDR3 DNA reads as TGCGCCAGCAGTTTCAGCGGAGTCCTCCCCTACGAGCAGTACTTC. This encodes CASSFSGVLPYEQYF.

The CDR3 spells CATETSGRSETQYF. The CDR3 DNA follows: TGTGCCACCGAGACTAGCGGGAGGTCGGAGACCCAGTACTTC. The chain uses TRBV2 and TRBJ2-5; 13 bases line up with TRBD2. Germline CDR1 and CDR2: SNHLY and FYNNEI. The CDR3 runs 14 residues. V lost 10 bases, J lost 5 bases, and 7 bases stayed unmatched.

The V gene is TRBV25-1, the J gene TRBJ1-1; possibly TRBD1 for D (6 bases). Germline V gives CDR1 MGHDK, CDR2 SYGVNS. The V end lost 7 bases, the J end lost 8 bases, and 14 bases lay between the germline ends. The CDR3 is made up of 12 amino acids. CDR3 sequence reads: CASNTGQREAFF. The CDR3 nucleotides read TGTGCCAGCAATACCGGACAGAGGGAAGCTTTCTTT.

The chain links TRBV4-2 to TRBJ1-3; D possibly corresponds to TRBD1 (6 bases). V gave up 6 bases and J gave up 8 bases, with 14 bases separating them. This CDR3 contains 13 residues. Germline CDR1 reads LGHNA; CDR2 reads YNFKEQ. CDR3: CASREGDWDTIYF. The CDR3 coding sequence is TGTGCCAGCAGAGAGGGGGATTGGGACACCATATATTTT.

The chain uses TRBV7-9 and TRBJ2-7; 10 nucleotides agree with TRBD1. CDR3 length: 18 residues. Trimming removed 3 bases from V and 1 base from J; junction bases left unmatched: 12. From germline, CDR1 is SEHNR and CDR2 FQNEAQ (reference sequence). The CDR3, as DNA: TGTGCCAGCAGCTTCCCAGTTGTCTCGGGACAGGGGTCCTACGAGCAGTACTTC. Its translation: CASSFPVVSGQGSYEQYF.

The rearrangement joins TRBV19 to TRBJ2-1; 7 positions agree with TRBD1. This CDR3 is 15 amino acids long. In germline, CDR1 is LNHDA, CDR2 SQIVND (reference sequence). Trimming took 7 bases from V and 0 from J; bases not matched to a gene: 6. The CDR3 DNA reads TGTGCCAGTAATCTACGGGACAGCTCCTACAATGAGCAGTTCTTC. This codes for CASNLRDSSYNEQFF. The variable domain in full, with the rest retrieved from reference TRBV19 and TRBJ2-1, is DGGITQSPKYLFRKEGQNVTLSCEQNLNHDAMYWYRQDPGQGLRLIYYSQIVNDFQKGDIAEGYSVSREKKESFPLTVTSAQKNPTAFYLCASNLRDSSYNEQFFGPGTRLTVL.

In this sample, this clone turned up once. This rearrangement joins TRBV27 to TRBJ2-1; 9 nucleotides line up with TRBD2. The junction had 17 bases not matched to a gene; V was cut back by 5 bases and J by 6 bases. The germline gives CDR1 MNHEY, CDR2 SMNVEV (reference sequence). This CDR3 has 18 residues. This CDR3 reads CASSPMALAGHNLNEQFF. CDR3 nucleotide sequence: TGTGCCAGCAGTCCTATGGCACTAGCGGGTCACAACCTCAATGAGCAGTTCTTC.

The chain carries TRBV7-9 and TRBJ1-1; D is undetermined. Germline loops: CDR1 SEHNR, CDR2 FQNEAQ (reference sequence). CDR3 length: 17 residues. Between the trimmed V and J ends, which lost 5 bases and 2 bases, there was a span of 21 bases. This CDR3 reads CASSATKYPLGNTEAFF. The CDR3 DNA reads as TGTGCCAGCAGCGCGACCAAGTACCCTTTGGGAAACACTGAAGCTTTCTTT.

The chain uses TRBV6-1 and TRBJ2-1; maybe TRBD2 (6 bases). Germline loops: CDR1 MNHNS, CDR2 SASEGT. The V gene lost 3 bases and the J gene lost 7 bases, with 16 bases spanning the gap. This CDR3 is 15 amino acids long. Here the CDR3 DNA reads TGTGCCAGCAGTGATTGGGGGGATGGCGGGAATGAGCAGTTCTTC. It yields the protein CASSDWGDGGNEQFF.

The genes are TRBV5-1 and TRBJ1-1; 10 nucleotides agree with TRBD1. This CDR3 has 15 residues. J gave up 5 bases and V 2 bases, and 6 bases lay outside the gene matches. Germline assignment: CDR1 SGHRS and CDR2 YFSETQ. CDR3 residues: CASSLGGTGATEAFF. CDR3 in DNA: TGCGCCAGCAGCTTAGGGGGGACAGGGGCTACTGAAGCTTTCTTT.

The chain has TRBV5-1 and TRBJ2-5; the D gene is possibly TRBD2 (7 bases). V gave up 2 bases and J gave up 0 bases, with 14 bases separating them. Germline V CDR1 and CDR2: SGHRS, YFSETQ. The CDR3 is made up of 16 amino acids. DNA for the CDR3: TGCGCCAGCAGCTTTAACGGGGAGGGGGACCAAGAGACCCAGTACTTC. It encodes CASSFNGEGDQETQYF.

The gene calls are TRBV4-3 and TRBJ2-2, with TRBD2 identical over 9 bases. The germline CDR1 and CDR2 sequences are LGHNA and YSLEER. The J segment lost 5 bases and the V segment lost 0 bases, leaving 19 bases of the junction unmatched. The CDR3 is 21 amino acids. The CDR3, as DNA: TGCGCCAGCAGCCAAGAGGTAGGGCTAGCGGGACTGTTGGAGTGGACCGGGGAGCTGTTTTTT. It translates to CASSQEVGLAGLLEWTGELFF.

This chain joins TRBV11-3 and TRBJ2-7; D perhaps matches TRBD1 (6 bases). Between the trimmed V and J ends, which lost 5 bases and 3 bases, there was a span of 17 bases. There are 15 residues in the CDR3. Looked up from germline, CDR1 is SGHNT and CDR2 is YENEEA. Here the CDR3 reads CASSPVRDIVYEQYF. CDR3 DNA sequence: TGTGCCAGCAGCCCAGTACGGGACATAGTCTACGAGCAGTACTTC.

The table lists this clone with a few counts. The chain employs TRBV29-1 and TRBJ2-5; the D gene is possibly TRBD2 (6 bases). Per the germline V gene, CDR1 is SQVTM and CDR2 is ANQGSEA. V lost 6 bases to trimming and J lost 1 base, with 12 bases between them. The CDR3 loop spans 13 amino acids. CDR3 DNA sequence: TGCAGCGTCCTCCGGGACTTCCAAGAGACCCAGTACTTC. It codes for CSVLRDFQETQYF.

This chain connects TRBV6-6 to TRBJ2-1; 10 bases align to TRBD2. Germline values: CDR1 MNHNY, CDR2 SVGAGI (reference sequence). The CDR3 is 13 amino acids. V shed 8 bases, J shed 10 bases, and the junction held 8 bases outside the gene matches. The CDR3 DNA sequence: TGTGCCAGCGAAGGACTAGCGGACTCGGAGCAGTTCTTC. This sequence encodes CASEGLADSEQFF.